This T cell receptor (beta chain) was retrieved from a study of cytomegalovirus exposure and HLA in healthy donors. Overall study findings and caveats: Reports credit the classifier with highly specific, highly sensitive diagnosis of cytomegalovirus status.

On this clone itself: Its antigen is currently unknown.

The PCR used 60 Vbeta and 13 Jbeta primers. Only in-frame clones appear in the TCRdb table, and some are missing; sequencing was by immunoSEQ multiplex PCR. Of tens of thousands of clones listed, 81% are singletons. The germline gives CDR1 SGHDT, CDR2 YYEEEE. Trimming cost V 2 bases and J 2 bases, with 13 bases left between them. This CDR3 contains 15 residues. This receptor was obtained from a human donor in good health. Sample: PBMCs. The chain carries TRBV5-6 and TRBJ2-5, with D perhaps TRBD1 (6 bases). The CDR3 region has the DNA TGTGCCAGCAGCTTCTATCGGCAGGGGCAAGAGACCCAGTACTTC. Amino acid sequence: CASSFYRQGQETQYF. Variable domain in full (rest from reference TRBV5-6 and TRBJ2-5): DAGVTQSPTHLIKTRGQQVTLRCSPKSGHDTVSWYQQALGQGPQFIFQYYEEEERQRGNFPDRFSGHQFPNYSSELNVNALLLGDSALYLCASSFYRQGQETQYFGPGTRLLVL.